Listed here is a single T cell receptor (beta chain). The germline V and J ends were trimmed by 6 bases and 7 bases, with 15 bases remaining between them. The V gene's germline CDR1 is MDHEN and CDR2 SYDVKM. CDR3 size: 13 residues. These data are taken from a study of shared clonotypes between healthy human individuals. For the study at large: Per donor, three plates held CD4 naive cells, three held CD4 memory, two held CD8 naive and one held CD8 memory.

Using immunoSEQ multiplex PCR, the repertoire was profiled, and TCRdb retains in-frame clones only, with some absent. The repertoire includes roughly 2,000,000 clones, about 94% of them detected once, and roughly 1.7% sits in the top ten. CD45RO-negative CD8 cells positively selected for CCR7 made up the naive population, which excluded terminally differentiated effector memory CD45RA+ cells. The TCR comes from a man aged 18 to 29 in good health. Some clones in this sample may be carry-over from other donors' samples. The genes are TRBV28 and TRBJ1-1; D is possibly TRBD1 (6 bases). The sample was naive CD8+ T cells from PBMCs. Written as DNA, the CDR3 is TGTGCCAGCAGATATCAGACAGGCCGTGAAGCTTTCTTT. Protein product: CASRYQTGREAFF.